What follows is one T cell receptor beta chain and its context. CDR1 and CDR2 (germline): SGHDT, YYEEEE. CDR3 length: 15 residues. Deletions cut 3 bases from V and 5 bases from J, with 17 bases between. This sample stems from a study of Ad26.COV2.S vaccination and SARS-CoV-2 variants. The treatment was: some 20 received Ad26.COV2.S at low or high dose, single or two shots; about five received placebo; per-sample allocation not given. After the first vaccine or placebo injection, samples were drawn on day 63. In the vaccine, an Ad26 vector expressed the SARS-CoV-2 spike of the Wuhan strain. Only in-frame clones appear in the TCRdb table, and some are missing; sequencing was by immunoSEQ multiplex PCR. The table shows about 350,000 clones, with around 89% occurring only once.

The chain carries TRBV5-6 and TRBJ1-2, with D perhaps TRBD1 (5 bases). This material consisted of peripheral blood, taken in a trial of Ad26.COV2.S vaccine versus placebo. This TCR derives from a person between 18 and 65 years old who received the Ad26.COV2.S COVID-19 vaccine or a placebo. CDR3 protein: CASSWGTESAYGYTF. For the CDR3, the DNA is TGTGCCAGCAGCTGGGGGACGGAGTCTGCATATGGCTACACCTTC.